Presented here are 21 T cell receptor beta chains from one specimen sequenced in a study of cytomegalovirus exposure and HLA in healthy donors (dated by TCRdb to the late 2010s). Library preparation was by the immunoSEQ multiplex PCR assay. A mixture of 60 forward primers for TCR Vbeta segments and 13 reverse primers for TCR Jbeta segments was used in the multiplex PCR. Here the immuneACCESS table is served through TCRdb, limited to in-frame sequences with V and J called. Missing clones are a known gap in these copies; in checked studies unresolved V genes cover under half, and the rest lacks a known reason. This sample lists under 150,000 clones; about four fifths were detected once. The ten largest clones add up to less than 3.5% of the sample. Sequenced material: PBMCs. These TCRs come from a male donor in good health and CMV-seronegative.

This rearrangement joins TRBV15 to TRBJ1-6; D unclear. V was pared by 3 bases and J by 9 bases, with 18 bases between. Germline lookup yields CDR1 LNHNV and CDR2 YYDKDF (reference sequence). The CDR3 covers 16 residues. The CDR3 bases are TGTGCCACCAGCAGCTCCCGGATAGTTGGAGGTTCACCCCTCCACTTT. Amino acids: CATSSSRIVGGSPLHF.

For the CDR3, the DNA is TGTGCCAGTAGTATCGGGACTAGCGGGGGCAATGAGCAGTTCTTC. It is translated as CASSIGTSGGNEQFF. This chain uses TRBV19 with TRBJ2-1; 14 bases align to TRBD2. V lost 3 bases to trimming and J lost 6 bases; unmatched junction nucleotides: 1. CDR3 size: 15 residues. Looked up from germline, CDR1 is LNHDA and CDR2 is SQIVND (reference sequence).

V gene TRBV6-1 combines with J gene TRBJ1-2; D gene uncertain. Germline V gene lookup returns CDR1 MNHNS and CDR2 SASEGT. Trimming left V 4 bases short and J 3 bases short, with 12 bases between. This CDR3 is built from 14 residues. CDR3 residues: CASSVAEGDYGYTF. The CDR3 nucleotides read TGTGCCAGCAGTGTGGCGGAGGGCGACTATGGCTACACCTTC.

The chain employs TRBV29-1 and TRBJ2-7, with TRBD2 matching over 8 bases. V shed 5 bases and J 5 bases; nucleotides not matched to a gene: 5. The CDR3 sequence is 12 residues long. Germline V gene sequence: CDR1 SQVTM, CDR2 ANQGSEA. The chain's CDR3 is CSVSGSVHEQYF. For the CDR3, the DNA is TGCAGCGTTAGCGGGAGTGTGCACGAGCAGTACTTC.

J is TRBJ2-1 and V is TRBV9; unclear D gene. CDR1 and CDR2 from the germline V gene are SGDLS and YYNGEE. The CDR3 has 14 residues. Trimming took off 3 bases at V and 0 bases at J, with 7 bases between the two ends. This chain's CDR3 is CASSGGSSYNEQFF. As DNA, the CDR3 is TGTGCCAGCAGCGGAGGAAGCTCCTACAATGAGCAGTTCTTC.

The V gene is TRBV5-1, the J gene TRBJ2-7, with 9 bases matching TRBD1. This CDR3 comprises 15 residues. Germline CDR1 SGHRS, CDR2 YFSETQ. V lost 3 bases, J lost 3 bases, and 7 bases stayed unmatched. Here the CDR3 DNA reads TGCGCCAGCAGCTCGATTCCGGGACAGGGCTACGAGCAGTACTTC. As protein: CASSSIPGQGYEQYF.

This chain joins TRBV9 and TRBJ1-4; D remains unclear. Trimming shortened V by 0 bases and J by 7 bases, and 13 bases separated the two germline ends. There are 15 residues in the CDR3. In germline, CDR1 is SGDLS, CDR2 YYNGEE. CDR3 sequence: CASSVGNPSGEKLFF. As DNA, the CDR3 is TGTGCCAGCAGCGTAGGAAACCCGTCGGGTGAAAAACTGTTTTTT.

V gene TRBV19 combines with J gene TRBJ2-1; D is unresolved. CDR1 LNHDA and CDR2 SQIVND come from the germline V gene (reference sequence). The V end was cut by 7 bases, the J end by 1 base, with 2 bases between. There are 11 residues in the CDR3. The chain's CDR3 is CASTSYNEQFF. CDR3 sequence (DNA): TGTGCCAGTACATCCTACAATGAGCAGTTCTTC.

The chain uses TRBV7-8 and TRBJ2-7; no clear D gene. The V end lost 3 bases, the J end lost 3 bases, and 9 bases lay between the germline ends. CDR1 is SGHVS, CDR2 FQNEAQ, per germline. This CDR3 spans 13 amino acids. The CDR3 spells CASSLERSYEQYF. In DNA, the CDR3 is TGTGCCAGCAGCTTGGAGCGAAGCTACGAGCAGTACTTC.

The chain couples TRBV7-3 to TRBJ2-5, with TRBD2 as a possible D gene (6 bases). The CDR3 spans 17 residues. V was pared by 4 bases and J by 4 bases, with 22 bases between. Germline V CDR1 and CDR2: SGHTA, FQGTGA. This CDR3 reads CASSSLPTPGVRETQYF. The CDR3 DNA sequence: TGTGCCAGCAGCTCTTTGCCGACCCCGGGAGTGCGAGAGACCCAGTACTTC. The variable domain in full, completed from reference TRBV7-3 and TRBJ2-5, reads GAGVSQTPSNKVTEKGKYVELRCDPISGHTALYWYRQSLGQGPEFLIYFQGTGAADDSGLPNDRFFAVRPEGSVSTLKIQRTERGDSAVYLCASSSLPTPGVRETQYFGPGTRLLVL.

The rearrangement joins TRBV27 to TRBJ1-1, with TRBD1 as a possible D gene (6 bases). Per the germline V gene, CDR1 is MNHEY and CDR2 is SMNVEV (reference sequence). V was pared by 2 bases and J by 2 bases, with 12 bases between. The CDR3 extends over 15 amino acids. This CDR3 reads CASSLGRGFNTEAFF. The DNA of the CDR3 is TGTGCCAGCAGTTTAGGAAGGGGGTTCAACACTGAAGCTTTCTTT.

J is TRBJ2-1 and V is TRBV21-1; the table gives TRBD2 as D, unverified against the DNA. TRBV21-1 has pseudogene status. CDR3 length equals 16 residues. The CDR3 DNA reads as TGTGCCAGCAGCACCTGGACTAGCCGCCTTTGCAATGAGCAGTTCTTC. Residues: CASSTWTSRLCNEQFF.

The chain combines TRBV10-3 with TRBJ1-2, with TRBD1 matching over 9 bases. Germline trimming cut 6 bases from V and 1 base from J; bases unmatched to any gene: 12. This CDR3 has 17 residues. Germline CDR1 ENHRY, CDR2 SYGVKD. The CDR3 loop is CAIRTDRGEFSNYGYTF. The CDR3 coding sequence is TGTGCCATCAGGACCGACAGGGGGGAATTCAGTAACTATGGCTACACCTTC.

This clone has a handful of counts. This chain links TRBV6-5 with TRBJ2-3; D gene unclear. The germline V gene encodes CDR1 MNHEY and CDR2 SVGAGI. V lost 1 base and J 4 bases, leaving 9 bases between the germline ends. CDR3 length: 14 residues. Written as DNA, the CDR3 is TGTGCCAGCAGTTACTTTGTCTCTGCAGATACGCAGTATTTT. This sequence encodes CASSYFVSADTQYF.

The chain couples TRBV7-9 to TRBJ1-4; a weak D match, TRBD1 (5 bases). Germline-derived CDR1 and CDR2 are SEHNR and FQNEAQ (reference sequence). The CDR3 length is 16 residues. The V end was cut by 5 bases, the J end by 6 bases, with 19 bases between. The CDR3 sequence is CASSPALWGGDEKLFF. CDR3 in DNA: TGTGCCAGCAGCCCCGCCCTTTGGGGGGGGGATGAAAAACTGTTTTTT.

The chain employs TRBV2 and TRBJ2-7; possible D gene TRBD1, 6 bases. Deletions cut 6 bases from V and 6 bases from J, with 21 bases between. Per the germline V gene, CDR1 is SNHLY and CDR2 is FYNNEI. The CDR3 sequence is 15 residues long. CDR3 in DNA: TGTGCCAGCAGGGGCGATGCGCAGGGGCGCGGCGAGCAGTACTTC. Protein product: CASRGDAQGRGEQYF.

The chain couples TRBV9 to TRBJ1-4, with 10 bases aligning to TRBD1. V was pared by 5 bases and J by 0 bases, with 7 bases of the junction left unmatched. Germline assignment: CDR1 SGDLS and CDR2 YYNGEE. This CDR3 contains 17 residues. The CDR3 nucleotides read TGTGCCAGCAGTCTCAGGGGGACAGGGGCAACTAATGAAAAACTGTTTTTT. It translates to CASSLRGTGATNEKLFF.

The chain carries TRBV10-1 and TRBJ2-7; perhaps TRBD1 as D (5 bases). With 0 bases removed from V and 6 bases from J, the gap between germline ends came to 21 bases. The germline gives CDR1 WNHNN, CDR2 SYGVQD (reference sequence). The CDR3 loop spans 17 amino acids. CDR3 DNA sequence: TGCGCCAGCAGTGAGTCCCCCCTAGTTCAGGGTAGAAGCGAGCAGTACTTC. Translation: CASSESPLVQGRSEQYF.

The chain is built from TRBV5-1 and TRBJ1-2; TRBD1 is a possible D gene (5 bases). CDR1 and CDR2 (germline): SGHRS, YFSETQ. The CDR3 runs 15 residues. V was shortened by 3 bases and J by 8 bases, with 20 bases between the two germline ends. CDR3 sequence (DNA): TGCGCCAGCAGCTCCAGCCCCTCTCAGCAGGGAGGCTACACCTTC. The encoded protein is CASSSSPSQQGGYTF. Looking up the rest from reference TRBV5-1 and TRBJ1-2 gives the full variable domain: KAGVTQTPRYLIKTRGQQVTLSCSPISGHRSVSWYQQTPGQGLQFLFEYFSETQRNKGNFPGRFSGRQFSNSRSEMNVSTLELGDSALYLCASSSSPSQQGGYTFGSGTRLTVV.

This clone appeared once. The rearrangement joins TRBV4-2 to TRBJ1-3; 8 bases agree with TRBD1. Germline V gives CDR1 LGHNA, CDR2 YNFKEQ. J was trimmed by 11 bases and V by 4 bases; bases with no gene match: 13. CDR3 length: 15 amino acids. CDR3 in amino acids: CASSRGQGGVIPIYF. The DNA of the CDR3 is TGTGCCAGCAGCCGCGGACAGGGAGGAGTTATTCCCATATATTTT.

This rearrangement joins TRBV9 to TRBJ1-1; the D is unclear. The CDR3 covers 18 residues. Germline-derived CDR1 and CDR2 are SGDLS and YYNGEE. V was pared by 4 bases and J by 1 base, with 23 bases between. The CDR3 coding sequence is TGTGCCAGCAGCCCTAAGACTGGTCTCGGATTACGGAACACTGAAGCTTTCTTT. This encodes CASSPKTGLGLRNTEAFF. Filled out from reference TRBV9 and TRBJ1-1, the complete variable domain reads DSGVTQTPKHLITATGQRVTLRCSPRSGDLSVYWYQQSLDQGLQFLIQYYNGEERAKGNILERFSAQQFPDLHSELNLSSLELGDSALYFCASSPKTGLGLRNTEAFFGQGTRLTVV.